A single sample is the source of the 3 T cell receptor beta chains below, sequenced in a study of CD8+ T cells in alopecia areata. In each case, RNA was isolated and then reverse transcribed into cDNA as the sequencing template. TCRdb's table, derived via immunoSEQ multiplex PCR, lists solely in-frame clones and lacks some. The data hold 150,000 to 250,000 clones, with 60% to 70% observed a single time. The treatment is: oral pan-JAK inhibitor, 5-10 mg twice daily. The source was CD4+ T cells sorted from blood, collected at week 4, from a patient treated with tofacitinib. These receptors came from a human donor with alopecia areata.

The rearrangement uses TRBV9 and TRBJ1-6; 7 positions match TRBD1. Trimming cost V 4 bases and J 13 bases; bases outside gene matches: 8. This CDR3 comprises 13 residues. Germline V lookup: CDR1 SGDLS, CDR2 YYNGEE. The CDR3 loop is CASSPGQAGPLHF. The CDR3 DNA follows: TGTGCCAGCAGCCCCGGACAGGCGGGTCCCCTCCACTTT.

The chain recombines TRBV4-2 with TRBJ2-1; 7 nucleotides match TRBD2. Germline V gene sequence: CDR1 LGHNA, CDR2 YNFKEQ. Trimming removed 2 bases from V and 3 bases from J; junction bases left unmatched: 7. The CDR3 has 16 amino acids. The CDR3 DNA sequence: TGTGCCAGCAGCCAATCTCGAGCGGGGTACTACAATGAGCAGTTCTTC. This sequence encodes CASSQSRAGYYNEQFF.

This clone was recorded a few times. This chain connects TRBV29-1 to TRBJ2-1; D assignment may be TRBD1 or TRBD2 (5 bases each). Trimming pared 4 bases from V and 7 bases from J, leaving 5 bases between. This CDR3 spans 10 amino acids. From germline, CDR1 is SQVTM and CDR2 ANQGSEA. The CDR3 here is CSVGGNEQFF. The CDR3 bases are TGCAGCGTTGGGGGGAATGAGCAGTTCTTC.